Following are 31 T cell receptor beta chains from one sample sequenced in a study of T-cell memory formation after mild COVID-19. One entry per CDR3 protein results from TCRdb running MiXCR on the 5' RACE reads. The sample shows hundreds of thousands of distinct CDR3 sequences, over 15% of them seen only once. The sequencing sample was made of PBMCs or a T cell subset sorted from them (not recorded which). Receptor source: a man younger than 35 who had mild COVID-19 (a few samples of this study predate the infection). Cell type and time point are not known.

The chain couples TRBV29-1 to TRBJ2-7; 7 nucleotides agree with TRBD2. Germline values: CDR1 SQVTM, CDR2 ANQGSEA. The CDR3 is 13 residues long. Unmatched junction bases numbered 6, after V lost 4 bases and J lost 3 bases. DNA of the CDR3: TGCAGCGTTGGGATTGGCGGGGGCTACGAGCAGTACTTC. Translation gives CSVGIGGGYEQYF.

A few counts support this clonotype. This chain joins TRBV5-5 and TRBJ1-5; 7 bases are shared with TRBD1. V gave up 4 bases and J gave up 6 bases; unmatched junction bases: 7. Germline V gene data show CDR1 as SGHKS and CDR2 as YYEKEE (reference sequence). This CDR3 has 14 residues. CDR3 region: CASSTTGVGQPQHF. The CDR3 coding sequence is TGTGCCAGCAGCACCACAGGGGTAGGTCAGCCCCAGCATTTT.

This clonotype was seen a handful of times. This chain connects TRBV9 to TRBJ1-3; D remains unclear. Germline-derived CDR1 and CDR2 are SGDLS and YYNGEE. The ends were cut back, 0 bases at V and 0 bases at J, with 10 bases in the middle. The CDR3 sequence is 16 residues long. For the CDR3, the DNA is TGTGCCAGCAGCGTAGAGAGGATAAGCTCTGGAAACACCATATATTTT. Its translation is CASSVERISSGNTIYF.

The chain couples TRBV7-2 to TRBJ2-1; 12 positions agree with TRBD2. Germline values: CDR1 SGHTA, CDR2 FQGNSA. V shed 1 base, J shed 9 bases, and the junction held 10 bases outside the gene matches. The CDR3 contains 17 residues. Here the CDR3 reads CASSLDALGLAGREQFF. CDR3 nucleotides: TGTGCCAGCAGCTTAGATGCGTTGGGACTAGCGGGTCGTGAGCAGTTCTTC.

This clonotype appeared a few times. The rearrangement joins TRBV4-1 to TRBJ2-7, with a tentative D call TRBD2 (5 bases). From germline, CDR1 is MGHRA and CDR2 YSYEKL. The ends were cut back, 0 bases at V and 3 bases at J, with 9 bases in the middle. The CDR3 runs 14 residues. CDR3 in DNA: TGCGCCAGCAGCCAAGACCGAGGGCACTACGAGCAGTACTTC. Translated: CASSQDRGHYEQYF.

The chain recombines TRBV29-1 with TRBJ1-1; TRBD1 might be the D (5 bases). Between the trimmed V and J ends, which lost 7 bases and 5 bases, there was a span of 14 bases. CDR3 length: 12 amino acids. CDR1 SQVTM and CDR2 ANQGSEA come from the germline V gene. This chain's CDR3 is CSGRWGGTEAFF. In DNA, the CDR3 is TGCAGCGGGAGGTGGGGGGGGACTGAAGCTTTCTTT.

The chain joins TRBV20-1 to TRBJ2-1; no clear D gene. Looked up from germline, CDR1 is DFQATT and CDR2 is SNEGSKA (reference sequence). V was clipped by 0 bases and J by 9 bases, with 21 bases between them. The CDR3 totals 16 residues. The CDR3 DNA follows: TGCAGTGCTAGAGACCGGTCAGCGTCCTTTCACGGTGAGCAGTTCTTC. Protein: CSARDRSASFHGEQFF.

In this sample, this clonotype turned up many times. The chain carries TRBV7-9 and TRBJ1-5; weak D call: TRBD1 (5 bases). V was trimmed by 1 base and J by 10 bases, leaving 17 bases between them. The V gene's germline CDR1 is SEHNR and CDR2 FQNEAQ (reference sequence). The CDR3 covers 15 residues. Here the CDR3 DNA reads TGTGCCAGCAGCTTAGGGGGGGAGGGGACCCAACCCCAGCATTTT. Protein sequence: CASSLGGEGTQPQHF.

This clonotype was counted only a few times. The chain combines TRBV3-1 with TRBJ2-1, with 8 bases matching TRBD2. Germline CDR1 is LGHDT and CDR2 is YNNKEL (reference sequence). This CDR3 has 17 amino acids. Trimming cost V 4 bases and J 7 bases; bases outside gene matches: 15. The CDR3 DNA is TGTGCCAGCAGCCCCCGGATCGGGGGGGTCCTCACGAATGAGCAGTTCTTC. Translating gives CASSPRIGGVLTNEQFF.

The chain carries TRBV6-5 and TRBJ2-3; D gene ambiguous. V lost 6 bases and J 8 bases, leaving 12 bases between the germline ends. The CDR3 sequence is 12 residues long. Germline V gene data show CDR1 as MNHEY and CDR2 as SVGAGI. The CDR3 protein is CASSYSWGTQYF. The DNA for the CDR3 is TGTGCCAGCAGCTACAGCTGGGGTACGCAGTATTTT.

The J gene is TRBJ1-5, the V gene TRBV11-2; 7 bases align to TRBD1. V trimming: 5 bases; J trimming: 1 base; junction bases outside the gene matches: 5. Germline CDR1 reads SGHAT; CDR2 reads FQNNGV. The CDR3 has 15 residues. This chain's CDR3 is CASSQPGQSNQPQHF. The CDR3 DNA is TGTGCCAGCAGCCAACCGGGACAGAGCAATCAGCCCCAGCATTTT. Based on the CDR3 plus reference TRBV11-2 and TRBJ1-5, the full variable domain is EAGVAQSPRYKIIEKRQSVAFWCNPISGHATLYWYQQILGQGPKLLIQFQNNGVVDDSQLPKDRFSAERLKGVDSTLKIQPAKLEDSAVYLCASSQPGQSNQPQHFGDGTRLSIL.

This clonotype was recorded a few times. V is TRBV20-1 and J is TRBJ1-5; 8 nucleotides line up with TRBD1. Germline V gene sequence: CDR1 DFQATT, CDR2 SNEGSKA (reference sequence). V shed 4 bases, J shed 0 bases, and the junction held 8 bases outside the gene matches. This CDR3 has 16 amino acids. This CDR3 reads CSANRGGGYSNQPQHF. CDR3 sequence (DNA): TGCAGTGCTAACAGGGGGGGAGGATATAGCAATCAGCCCCAGCATTTT.

This clonotype was detected only a few times. The gene calls are TRBV5-1 and TRBJ2-1, with 8 bases that match TRBD1. Unmatched junction bases numbered 5, after V lost 2 bases and J lost 4 bases. The CDR3 is made up of 15 amino acids. Germline CDR1 SGHRS, CDR2 YFSETQ. The CDR3 nucleotides read TGCGCCAGCAGCTTTTCAGGGGGCACTTACAATGAGCAGTTCTTC. Residues: CASSFSGGTYNEQFF.

This clonotype was detected only a few times. The chain is built from TRBV5-1 and TRBJ1-2, with D uncertain. The CDR3 has 11 residues. V dropped 0 bases and J dropped 10 bases, with 7 bases sitting between them. CDR1 is SGHRS, CDR2 YFSETQ, per germline. Here the CDR3 reads CASSLVQNYTF. Written as DNA, the CDR3 is TGCGCCAGCAGCTTGGTGCAGAACTACACCTTC. The complete variable domain, with remaining parts taken from reference TRBV5-1 and TRBJ1-2, reads KAGVTQTPRYLIKTRGQQVTLSCSPISGHRSVSWYQQTPGQGLQFLFEYFSETQRNKGNFPGRFSGRQFSNSRSEMNVSTLELGDSALYLCASSLVQNYTFGSGTRLTVV.

This clonotype appeared a few times. The chain joins TRBV28 to TRBJ2-5, with 8 bases that match TRBD2. Losses at the gene ends were 6 bases for V and 2 bases for J; bases not matched to a gene: 5. The CDR3 is 14 amino acids. Per germline, CDR1 MDHEN and CDR2 SYDVKM. The CDR3 is CASRAGGGQETQYF. The DNA of the CDR3 is TGTGCCAGCAGAGCCGGGGGGGGACAAGAGACCCAGTACTTC.

Written as DNA, the CDR3 is TGTGCCAGCTCTCAGGTAATACACCGGTCTGACGAGCAGTACTTC. This codes for CASSQVIHRSDEQYF. The chain links TRBV18 to TRBJ2-7; D is undetermined. Germline CDR1 KGHSH, CDR2 LQKENI. The CDR3 is made up of 15 amino acids. V was cut by 6 bases and J by 5 bases, with 20 bases left in between. The full variable domain, rest sourced from reference TRBV18 and TRBJ2-7, is NAGVMQNPRHLVRRRGQEARLRCSPMKGHSHVYWYRQLPEEGLKFMVYLQKENIIDESGMPKERFSAEFPKEGPSILRIQQVVRGDSAAYFCASSQVIHRSDEQYFGPGTRLTVT.

There are a few counts of this clonotype. The chain combines TRBV15 with TRBJ1-1; D uncertain. The CDR3 runs 13 residues. Germline assignment: CDR1 LNHNV and CDR2 YYDKDF (reference sequence). The V and J ends lost 0 bases and 7 bases respectively, with 9 bases between them. The CDR3 spells CATSREGISEAFF. The DNA for the CDR3 is TGTGCCACCAGCAGAGAGGGAATCAGTGAAGCTTTCTTT.

This clonotype was seen at least ten times. The chain uses TRBV7-2 and TRBJ1-5; D gene unclear. CDR1 is SGHTA and CDR2 is FQGNSA in the germline V gene. The ends were cut back, 1 base at V and 5 bases at J, with 6 bases in the middle. The CDR3 covers 13 residues. The CDR3: CASSLGMDQPQHF. DNA of the CDR3: TGTGCCAGCAGCTTAGGGATGGATCAGCCCCAGCATTTT.

This clonotype was detected only a few times. V gene TRBV6-5 combines with J gene TRBJ2-5; weak D call: TRBD1 (6 bases). V lost 9 bases and J lost 5, with 16 bases in between. The CDR3 has 13 residues. The V gene's germline CDR1 is MNHEY and CDR2 SVGAGI. CDR3 residues: CASSRTVGETQYF. DNA for the CDR3: TGTGCCAGTAGTAGGACAGTTGGGGAGACCCAGTACTTC.

The chain couples TRBV5-5 to TRBJ2-7; D possibly uses TRBD1 or TRBD2 (5 bases each). The CDR3 runs to 13 residues. V was clipped by 5 bases and J by 3 bases, with 12 bases between them. Germline V gene sequence: CDR1 SGHKS, CDR2 YYEKEE (reference sequence). The DNA for the CDR3 is TGTGCCAGCAGGTGGGGGACGGGCTACGAGCAGTACTTC. The encoded protein is CASRWGTGYEQYF.

The chain carries TRBV20-1 and TRBJ1-1; D is unresolved. V was trimmed by 3 bases and J by 1 base, leaving 12 bases between them. This CDR3 is 14 amino acids long. Germline V lookup: CDR1 DFQATT, CDR2 SNEGSKA (reference sequence). In nucleotides, the CDR3 is TGCAGTGCTAGTATGGACGGAACGAACACTGAAGCTTTCTTT. Translating gives CSASMDGTNTEAFF.

This clonotype was recorded a few times. The chain has TRBV5-1 and TRBJ2-7; D may be TRBD2 (6 bases). Between the trimmed V and J ends, which lost 3 bases and 5 bases, there was a span of 15 bases. The CDR3 length is 14 residues. Germline lookup yields CDR1 SGHRS and CDR2 YFSETQ. DNA of the CDR3: TGCGCCAGCAGCTCAGGAGTGGGGGGAAACGAGCAGTACGTC. Its translation is CASSSGVGGNEQYV.

The chain carries TRBV4-2 and TRBJ2-1; 7 bases are shared with TRBD2. The V gene's germline CDR1 is LGHNA and CDR2 YNFKEQ. Losses at the gene ends were 4 bases for V and 0 bases for J; bases not matched to a gene: 6. The CDR3 has 16 amino acids. CDR3 residues: CASSLRGGSSYNEQFF. CDR3 sequence (DNA): TGTGCCAGCAGCCTTCGAGGCGGGAGCTCCTACAATGAGCAGTTCTTC.

A few counts support this clonotype. This chain connects TRBV9 to TRBJ2-6; no clear D gene. Germline V gene lookup returns CDR1 SGDLS and CDR2 YYNGEE. The germline V and J ends were trimmed by 0 bases and 4 bases, with 11 bases remaining between them. The CDR3 extends over 16 amino acids. This CDR3 is CASSVGQHSGANVLTF. DNA for the CDR3: TGTGCCAGCAGCGTAGGGCAGCACTCCGGGGCCAACGTCCTGACTTTC.

The chain couples TRBV9 to TRBJ2-1; D is unclear. From germline, CDR1 is SGDLS and CDR2 YYNGEE. The CDR3 extends over 13 amino acids. V was pared by 0 bases and J by 6 bases, with 7 bases between. The CDR3 reads CASSVVGVNEQFF. The CDR3 DNA reads as TGTGCCAGCAGCGTAGTTGGGGTCAATGAGCAGTTCTTC. Based on the CDR3 plus reference TRBV9 and TRBJ2-1, the full variable domain is DSGVTQTPKHLITATGQRVTLRCSPRSGDLSVYWYQQSLDQGLQFLIQYYNGEERAKGNILERFSAQQFPDLHSELNLSSLELGDSALYFCASSVVGVNEQFFGPGTRLTVL.

This clonotype occurred a few times. The chain combines TRBV7-8 with TRBJ2-2, with D maybe TRBD2 (5 bases). The CDR3 is 15 amino acids. Germline V gene sequence: CDR1 SGHVS, CDR2 FQNEAQ. V lost 2 bases to trimming and J lost 3 bases, with 10 bases between them. CDR3 protein: CASSLRLLHTGELFF. The DNA of the CDR3 is TGTGCCAGCAGCTTAAGACTACTACACACCGGGGAGCTGTTTTTT.

This clonotype came up many times. The rearrangement links TRBV7-2 to TRBJ2-1; possibly TRBD1 or TRBD2 for D (5 bases each). Trimming removed 1 base at V and 6 bases at J, with 22 bases between. The CDR3 has 18 residues. Germline V gene lookup returns CDR1 SGHTA and CDR2 FQGNSA. Here the CDR3 DNA reads TGTGCCAGCAGCTTAGATCCCGGGGCCATAATTGGTCGCAATGAGCAGTTCTTC. Protein: CASSLDPGAIIGRNEQFF.

This chain joins TRBV11-2 and TRBJ1-2; no definite D call. With 1 base removed from V and 7 bases from J, the gap between germline ends came to 13 bases. The V gene's germline CDR1 is SGHAT and CDR2 FQNNGV. This CDR3 spans 14 amino acids. This CDR3 is CASSLVGSEGGYTF. CDR3 nucleotide sequence: TGTGCCAGCAGCTTAGTGGGTTCGGAGGGTGGCTACACCTTC.

This clonotype was found a few times. This rearrangement joins TRBV11-3 to TRBJ2-3; 9 bases match TRBD2. This CDR3 is 13 amino acids long. Per the germline V gene, CDR1 is SGHNT and CDR2 is YENEEA. The ends lost 5 bases at V and 10 bases at J; junction bases unmatched: 7. This CDR3 reads CASSTAASGAQYF. For the CDR3, the DNA is TGTGCCAGCAGCACCGCCGCTAGCGGGGCGCAGTATTTT.

This clonotype turned up a few times. This chain joins TRBV15 and TRBJ2-3, with D possibly TRBD1 on 6 matching bases. Trimming took off 6 bases at V and 6 bases at J, with 10 bases between the two ends. The CDR3 contains 12 residues. Germline assignment: CDR1 LNHNV and CDR2 YYDKDF (reference sequence). Here the CDR3 reads CATSTGTDTQYF. The CDR3 DNA reads as TGTGCCACCAGTACAGGGACCGATACGCAGTATTTT.

This chain links TRBV15 with TRBJ2-1, with D possibly TRBD2 on 5 matching bases. The CDR3 contains 13 residues. Deletions cut 0 bases from V and 8 bases from J, with 8 bases between. In germline, CDR1 is LNHNV, CDR2 YYDKDF (reference sequence). The CDR3 sequence: CATSRDPGDEQFF. CDR3 DNA sequence: TGTGCCACCAGCAGAGATCCCGGGGATGAGCAGTTCTTC.